A single TCR beta chain is shown here with its context. As yet, its antigen is unknown. The CDR3 totals 17 residues. J was trimmed by 4 bases and V by 6 bases; bases with no gene match: 10. Germline V gives CDR1 MDHEN, CDR2 SYDVKM. This sample stems from a study of post-analysis software for immune sequencing data. About the study: Included among the disease courses, which were recorded for the cohort, were relapsing-remitting, secondary progressive and progressive-relapsing multiple sclerosis.

Included in the TCR beta cDNA libraries were unique molecular identifiers. Each CDR3 protein is one row after TCRdb ran MiXCR on the PCR reads. The repertoire holds under 200,000 distinct CDR3 sequences, 30% to 45% seen once, with approximately 30% in the top ten. Findings of the study overall: The normalized Chao1 diversity of multiple sclerosis patients was significantly lower than that of controls. Samples made in the same batch grouped tightly together by F measure.

Source: blood, taken after autologous hematopoietic stem cell transplantation. The gene calls are TRBV28 and TRBJ2-5; 14 nucleotides agree with TRBD2. The sequence came from a girl under 18 with multiple sclerosis. CDR3 DNA: TGTGCCAGCAGCCCGGGACTAGCGGGAGCCAGGTCAGAGACCCAGTACTTC. Amino acid sequence: CASSPGLAGARSETQYF.